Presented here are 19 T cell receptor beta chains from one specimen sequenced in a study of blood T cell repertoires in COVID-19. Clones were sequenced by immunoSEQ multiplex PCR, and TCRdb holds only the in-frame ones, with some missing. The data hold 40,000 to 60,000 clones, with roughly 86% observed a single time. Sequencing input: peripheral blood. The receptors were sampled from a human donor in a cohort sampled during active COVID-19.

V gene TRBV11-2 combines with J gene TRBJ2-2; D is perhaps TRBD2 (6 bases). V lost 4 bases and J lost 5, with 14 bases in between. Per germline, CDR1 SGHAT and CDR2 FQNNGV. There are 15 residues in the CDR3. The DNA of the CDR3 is TGTGCCAGCAGCTGGAGCGGGCGGGGAACCGGGGAGCTGTTTTTT. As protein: CASSWSGRGTGELFF.

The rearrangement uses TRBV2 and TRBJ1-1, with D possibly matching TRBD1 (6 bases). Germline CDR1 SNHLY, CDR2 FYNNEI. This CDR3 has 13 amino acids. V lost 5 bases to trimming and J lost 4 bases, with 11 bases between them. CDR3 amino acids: CASSTQGITEAFF. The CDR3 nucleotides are TGTGCCAGCAGTACCCAGGGGATCACTGAAGCTTTCTTT.

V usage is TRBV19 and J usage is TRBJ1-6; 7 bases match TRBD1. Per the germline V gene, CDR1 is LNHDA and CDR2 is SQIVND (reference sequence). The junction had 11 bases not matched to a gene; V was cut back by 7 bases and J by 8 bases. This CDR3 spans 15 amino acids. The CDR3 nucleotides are TGTGCCAGTAACCAACAGGGGCCTGGACATTCACCCCTCCACTTT. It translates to CASNQQGPGHSPLHF. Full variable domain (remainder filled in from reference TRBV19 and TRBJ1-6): DGGITQSPKYLFRKEGQNVTLSCEQNLNHDAMYWYRQDPGQGLRLIYYSQIVNDFQKGDIAEGYSVSREKKESFPLTVTSAQKNPTAFYLCASNQQGPGHSPLHFGNGTRLTVT.

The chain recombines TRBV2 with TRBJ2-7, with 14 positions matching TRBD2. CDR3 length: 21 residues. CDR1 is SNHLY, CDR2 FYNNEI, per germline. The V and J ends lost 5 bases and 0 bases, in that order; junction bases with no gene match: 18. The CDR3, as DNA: TGTGCCAGCAGTAACGGACTAGCGGGAGGCGGGGGAATAATAAGCTCCTACGAGCAGTACTTC. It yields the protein CASSNGLAGGGGIISSYEQYF. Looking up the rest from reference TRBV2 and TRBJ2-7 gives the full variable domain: EPEVTQTPSHQVTQMGQEVILRCVPISNHLYFYWYRQILGQKVEFLVSFYNNEISEKSEIFDDQFSVERPDGSNFTLKIRSTKLEDSAMYFCASSNGLAGGGGIISSYEQYFGPGTRLTVT.

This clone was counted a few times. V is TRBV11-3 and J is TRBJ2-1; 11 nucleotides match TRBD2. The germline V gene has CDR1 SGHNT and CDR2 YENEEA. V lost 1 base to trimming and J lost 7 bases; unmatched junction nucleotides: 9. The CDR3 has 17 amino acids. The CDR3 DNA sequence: TGTGCCAGCAGCTTAGCGGGGGCTAGCGGGAGGCAGAATGAGCAGTTCTTC. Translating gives CASSLAGASGRQNEQFF. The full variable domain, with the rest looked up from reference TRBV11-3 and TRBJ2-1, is EAGVVQSPRYKIIEKKQPVAFWCNPISGHNTLYWYLQNLGQGPELLIRYENEEAVDDSQLPKDRFSAERLKGVDSTLKIQPAELGDSAVYLCASSLAGASGRQNEQFFGPGTRLTVL.

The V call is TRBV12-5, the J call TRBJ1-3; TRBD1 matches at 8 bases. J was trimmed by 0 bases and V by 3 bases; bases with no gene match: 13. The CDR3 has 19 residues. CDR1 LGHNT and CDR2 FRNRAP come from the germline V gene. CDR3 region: CASGFPILGQGNSGNTIYF. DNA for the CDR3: TGTGCTAGTGGTTTCCCTATTCTAGGACAGGGAAACTCTGGAAACACCATATATTTT.

CDR3 nucleotide sequence: TGTGCCAGCAGCTCCGGGACAGGGGACGGAAACACCATATATTTT. It codes for CASSSGTGDGNTIYF. The chain is built from TRBV7-2 and TRBJ1-3, with 10 bases fitting TRBD1. V shed 4 bases, J shed 4 bases, and the junction held 4 bases outside the gene matches. CDR1 and CDR2 from the germline V gene are SGHTA and FQGNSA. The CDR3 length is 15 residues.

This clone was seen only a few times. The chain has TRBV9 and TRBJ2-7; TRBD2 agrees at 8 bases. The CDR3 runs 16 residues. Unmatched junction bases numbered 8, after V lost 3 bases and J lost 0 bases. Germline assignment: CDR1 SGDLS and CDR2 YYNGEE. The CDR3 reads CASSAGGERNSYEQYF. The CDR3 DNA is TGTGCCAGCAGCGCCGGGGGGGAACGCAACTCCTACGAGCAGTACTTC.

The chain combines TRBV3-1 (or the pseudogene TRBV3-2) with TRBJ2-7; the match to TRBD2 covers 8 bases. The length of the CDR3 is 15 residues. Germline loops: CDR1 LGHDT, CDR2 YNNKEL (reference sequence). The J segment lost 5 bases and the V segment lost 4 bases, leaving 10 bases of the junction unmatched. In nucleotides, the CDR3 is TGTGCCAGCAGCCCGGACGATCGGGGGGGTCACGAGCAGTACTTC. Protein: CASSPDDRGGHEQYF.

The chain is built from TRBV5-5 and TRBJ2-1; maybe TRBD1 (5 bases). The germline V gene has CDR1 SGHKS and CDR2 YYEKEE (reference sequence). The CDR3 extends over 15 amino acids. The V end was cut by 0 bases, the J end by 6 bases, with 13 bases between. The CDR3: CASSLAGRVGNEQFF. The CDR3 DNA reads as TGTGCCAGCAGCTTGGCAGGCAGGGTCGGCAATGAGCAGTTCTTC.

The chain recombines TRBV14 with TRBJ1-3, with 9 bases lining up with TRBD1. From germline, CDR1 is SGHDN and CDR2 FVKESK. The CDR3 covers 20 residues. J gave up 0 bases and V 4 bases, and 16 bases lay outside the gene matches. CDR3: CASSPSGQGFSEDSGNTIYF. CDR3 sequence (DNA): TGTGCCAGCAGCCCGTCGGGACAGGGATTTTCGGAGGACTCTGGAAACACCATATATTTT.

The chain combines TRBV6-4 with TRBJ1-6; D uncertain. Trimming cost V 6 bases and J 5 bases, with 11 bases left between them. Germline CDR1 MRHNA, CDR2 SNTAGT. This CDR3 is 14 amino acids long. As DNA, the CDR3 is TGTGCCAGCAGACGGTCCCCCGATAATTCACCCCTCCACTTT. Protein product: CASRRSPDNSPLHF.

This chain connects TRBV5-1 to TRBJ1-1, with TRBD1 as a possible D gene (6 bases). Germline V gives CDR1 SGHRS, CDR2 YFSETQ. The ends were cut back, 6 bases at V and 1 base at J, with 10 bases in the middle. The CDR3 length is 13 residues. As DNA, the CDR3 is TGCGCCAGCACTAAGGGGGAGAACACTGAAGCTTTCTTT. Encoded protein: CASTKGENTEAFF.

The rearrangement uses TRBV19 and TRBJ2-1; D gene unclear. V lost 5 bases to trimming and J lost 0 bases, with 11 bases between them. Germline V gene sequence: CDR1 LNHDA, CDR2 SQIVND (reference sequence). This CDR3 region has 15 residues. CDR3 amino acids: CASSLISSSYNEQFF. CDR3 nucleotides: TGTGCCAGTAGTCTCATATCCAGCTCCTACAATGAGCAGTTCTTC.

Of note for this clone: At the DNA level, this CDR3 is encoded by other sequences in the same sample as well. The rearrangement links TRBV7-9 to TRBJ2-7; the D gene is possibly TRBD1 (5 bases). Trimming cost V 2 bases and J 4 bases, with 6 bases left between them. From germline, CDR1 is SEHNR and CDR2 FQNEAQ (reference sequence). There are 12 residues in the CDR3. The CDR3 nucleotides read TGTGCCAGCAGCTTATCAGGGTACGAGCAGTACTTC. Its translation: CASSLSGYEQYF.

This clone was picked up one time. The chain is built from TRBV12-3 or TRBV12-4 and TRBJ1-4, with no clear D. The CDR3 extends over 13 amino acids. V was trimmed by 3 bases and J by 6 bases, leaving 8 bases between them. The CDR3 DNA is TGTGCCAGCAGTTTTTTTCGGGATGAAAAACTGTTTTTT. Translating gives CASSFFRDEKLFF.

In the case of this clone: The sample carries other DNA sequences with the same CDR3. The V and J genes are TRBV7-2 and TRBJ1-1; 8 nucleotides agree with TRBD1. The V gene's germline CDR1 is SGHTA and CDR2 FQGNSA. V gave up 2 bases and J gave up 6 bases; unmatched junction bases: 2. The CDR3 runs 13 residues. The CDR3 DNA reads TGTGCCAGCAGCTTACAGGGGGCGGCTGAAGCTTTCTTT. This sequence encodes CASSLQGAAEAFF.

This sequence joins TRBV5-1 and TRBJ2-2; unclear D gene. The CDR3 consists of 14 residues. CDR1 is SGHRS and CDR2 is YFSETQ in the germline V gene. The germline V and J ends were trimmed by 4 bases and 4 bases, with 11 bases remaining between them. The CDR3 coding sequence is TGCGCCAGCAGCACAACCGGGTTCACCGGGGAGCTGTTTTTT. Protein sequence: CASSTTGFTGELFF.

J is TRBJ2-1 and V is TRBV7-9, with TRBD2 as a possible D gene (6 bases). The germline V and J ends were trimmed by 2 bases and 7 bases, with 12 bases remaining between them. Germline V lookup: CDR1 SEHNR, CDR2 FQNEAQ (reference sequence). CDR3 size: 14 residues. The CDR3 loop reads CASSLMTSANEQFF. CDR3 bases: TGTGCCAGCAGCTTAATGACTAGTGCGAATGAGCAGTTCTTC.